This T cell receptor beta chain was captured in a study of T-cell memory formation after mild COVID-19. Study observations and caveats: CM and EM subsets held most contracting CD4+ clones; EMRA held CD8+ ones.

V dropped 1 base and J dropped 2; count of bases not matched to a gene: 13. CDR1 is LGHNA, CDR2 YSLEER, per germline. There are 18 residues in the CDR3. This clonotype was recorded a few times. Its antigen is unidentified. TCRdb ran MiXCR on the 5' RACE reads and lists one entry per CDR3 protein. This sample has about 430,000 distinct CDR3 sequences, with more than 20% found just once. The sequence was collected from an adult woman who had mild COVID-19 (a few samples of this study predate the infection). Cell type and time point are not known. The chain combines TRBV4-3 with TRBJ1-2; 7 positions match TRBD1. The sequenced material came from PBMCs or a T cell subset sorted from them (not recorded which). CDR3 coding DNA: TGCGCCAGCAGCCAAGCCTCCGGGACAGTGCTCTTCAACTATGGCTACACCTTC. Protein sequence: CASSQASGTVLFNYGYTF.